This T cell receptor beta chain derives from a study of identical twins. The V and J ends lost 3 bases and 4 bases respectively, with 10 bases between them. Germline values: CDR1 LNHDA, CDR2 SQIVND (reference sequence). This CDR3 is built from 14 residues. This clonotype was recorded a few times. TCRdb processed the 5' RACE reads anew with MiXCR; each CDR3 protein has one entry. In the table there are approximately 590,000 distinct CDR3 sequences, approximately 9.6% of which are singletons. These same records also appear under a second study, on yellow fever vaccine responses in identical twins.

What was sequenced was PBMCs. The clonotype comes from a woman between 18 and 30 years old in good health. The chain combines TRBV19 with TRBJ1-5, with a weak D call TRBD1 (5 bases). CDR3: CASSILWGNQPQHF. The CDR3 region has the DNA TGTGCCAGTAGTATCTTGTGGGGGAATCAGCCCCAGCATTTT.